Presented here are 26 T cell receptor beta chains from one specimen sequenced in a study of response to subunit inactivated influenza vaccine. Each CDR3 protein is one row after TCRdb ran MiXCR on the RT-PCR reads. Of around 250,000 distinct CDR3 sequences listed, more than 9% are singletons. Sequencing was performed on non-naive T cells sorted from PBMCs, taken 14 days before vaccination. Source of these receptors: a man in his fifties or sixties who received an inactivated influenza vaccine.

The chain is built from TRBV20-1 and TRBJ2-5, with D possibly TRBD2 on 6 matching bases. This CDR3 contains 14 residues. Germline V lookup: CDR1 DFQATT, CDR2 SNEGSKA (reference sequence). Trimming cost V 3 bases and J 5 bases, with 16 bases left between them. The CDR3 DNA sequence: TGCAGTGCTAGGAGGGGACTCCTGAGGGAGACCCAGTACTTC. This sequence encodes CSARRGLLRETQYF.

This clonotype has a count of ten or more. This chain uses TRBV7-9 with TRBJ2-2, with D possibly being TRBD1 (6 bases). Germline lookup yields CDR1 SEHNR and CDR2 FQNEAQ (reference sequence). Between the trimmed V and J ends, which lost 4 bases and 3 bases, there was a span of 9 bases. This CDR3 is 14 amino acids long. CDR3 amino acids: CASSSYRDTGELFF. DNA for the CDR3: TGTGCCAGCAGCTCATACAGGGACACCGGGGAGCTGTTTTTT.

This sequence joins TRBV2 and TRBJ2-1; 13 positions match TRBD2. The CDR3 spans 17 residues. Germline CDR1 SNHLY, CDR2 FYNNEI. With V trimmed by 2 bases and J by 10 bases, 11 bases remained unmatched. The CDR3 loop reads CASSEFSGLAGVMEQFF. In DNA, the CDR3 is TGTGCCAGCAGTGAATTTTCCGGACTAGCGGGAGTTATGGAGCAGTTCTTC.

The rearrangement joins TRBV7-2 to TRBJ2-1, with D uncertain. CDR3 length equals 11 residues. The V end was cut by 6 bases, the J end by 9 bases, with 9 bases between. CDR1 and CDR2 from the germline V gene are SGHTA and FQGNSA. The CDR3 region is CASRAASEQFF. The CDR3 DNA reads TGTGCCAGCAGGGCAGCGTCTGAGCAGTTCTTC.

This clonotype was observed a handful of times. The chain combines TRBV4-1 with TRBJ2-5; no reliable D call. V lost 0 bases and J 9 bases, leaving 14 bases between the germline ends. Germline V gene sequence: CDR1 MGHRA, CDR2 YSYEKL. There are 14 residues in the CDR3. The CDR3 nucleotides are TGCGCCAGCAGCCAAGAAATCGGACCCAGGCCCCAGTACTTC. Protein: CASSQEIGPRPQYF.

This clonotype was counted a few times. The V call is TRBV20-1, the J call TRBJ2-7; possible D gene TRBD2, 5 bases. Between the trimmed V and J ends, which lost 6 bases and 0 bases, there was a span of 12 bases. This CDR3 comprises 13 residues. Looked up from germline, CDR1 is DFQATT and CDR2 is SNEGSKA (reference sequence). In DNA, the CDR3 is TGCAGTGCAGTTCCGGGAAACTCCTACGAGCAGTACTTC. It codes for CSAVPGNSYEQYF.

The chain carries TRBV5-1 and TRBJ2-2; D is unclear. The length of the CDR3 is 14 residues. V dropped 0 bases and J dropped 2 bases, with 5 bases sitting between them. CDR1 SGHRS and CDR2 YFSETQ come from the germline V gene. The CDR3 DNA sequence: TGCGCCAGCAGCTTGGAGGTAAACACCGGGGAGCTGTTTTTT. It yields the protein CASSLEVNTGELFF.

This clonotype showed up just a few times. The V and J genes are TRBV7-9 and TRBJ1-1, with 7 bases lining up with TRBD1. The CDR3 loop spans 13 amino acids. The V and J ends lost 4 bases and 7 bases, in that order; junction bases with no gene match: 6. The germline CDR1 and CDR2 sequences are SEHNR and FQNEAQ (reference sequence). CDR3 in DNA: TGTGCCAGCAGCTCGACAGGGAAGGGTGAAGCTTTCTTT. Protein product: CASSSTGKGEAFF.

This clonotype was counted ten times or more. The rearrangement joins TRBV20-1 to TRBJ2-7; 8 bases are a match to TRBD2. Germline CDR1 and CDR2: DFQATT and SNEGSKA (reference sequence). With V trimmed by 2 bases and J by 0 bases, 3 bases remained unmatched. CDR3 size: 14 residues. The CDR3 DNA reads TGCAGTGCTAGACCTGGGACTAGCTCCTACGAGCAGTACTTC. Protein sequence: CSARPGTSSYEQYF.

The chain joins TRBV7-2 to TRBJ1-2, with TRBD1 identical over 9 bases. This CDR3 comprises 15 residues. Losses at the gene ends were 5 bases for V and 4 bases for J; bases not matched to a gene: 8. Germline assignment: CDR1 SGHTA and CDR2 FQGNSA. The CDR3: CASSATGGAGYGYTF. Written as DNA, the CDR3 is TGTGCCAGCAGCGCAACAGGGGGCGCTGGCTATGGCTACACCTTC.

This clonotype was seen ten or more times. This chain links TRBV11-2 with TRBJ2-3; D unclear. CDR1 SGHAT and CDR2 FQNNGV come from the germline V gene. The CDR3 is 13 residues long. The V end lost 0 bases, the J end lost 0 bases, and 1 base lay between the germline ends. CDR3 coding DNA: TGTGCCAGCAGCTTAGATAGCACAGATACGCAGTATTTT. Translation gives CASSLDSTDTQYF.

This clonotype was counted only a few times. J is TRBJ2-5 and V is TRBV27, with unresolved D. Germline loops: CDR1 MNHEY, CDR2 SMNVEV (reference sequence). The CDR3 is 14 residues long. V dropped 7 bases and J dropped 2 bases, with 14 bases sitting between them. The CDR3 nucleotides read TGTGCCAGCAAGAGGAGCCAGATTCAAGAGACCCAGTACTTC. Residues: CASKRSQIQETQYF.

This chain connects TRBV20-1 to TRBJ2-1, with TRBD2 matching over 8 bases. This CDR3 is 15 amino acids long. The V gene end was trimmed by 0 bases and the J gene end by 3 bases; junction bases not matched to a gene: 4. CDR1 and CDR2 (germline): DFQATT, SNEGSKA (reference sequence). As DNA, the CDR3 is TGCAGTGCTAGAGATACTAGCGGCGACTACAATGAGCAGTTCTTC. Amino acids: CSARDTSGDYNEQFF.

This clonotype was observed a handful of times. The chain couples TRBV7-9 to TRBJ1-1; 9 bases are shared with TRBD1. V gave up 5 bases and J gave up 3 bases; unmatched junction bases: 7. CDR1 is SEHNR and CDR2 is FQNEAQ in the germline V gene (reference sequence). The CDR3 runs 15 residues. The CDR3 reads CASSIRTGAHTEAFF. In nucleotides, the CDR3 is TGTGCCAGCAGCATAAGGACAGGGGCTCACACTGAAGCTTTCTTT.

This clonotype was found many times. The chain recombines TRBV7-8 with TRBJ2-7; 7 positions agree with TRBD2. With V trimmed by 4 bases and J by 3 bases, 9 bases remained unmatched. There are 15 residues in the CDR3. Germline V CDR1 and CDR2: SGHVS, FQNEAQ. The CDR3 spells CASSYASTSFYEQYF. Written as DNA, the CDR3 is TGTGCCAGCAGCTACGCCTCGACTAGCTTCTACGAGCAGTACTTC.

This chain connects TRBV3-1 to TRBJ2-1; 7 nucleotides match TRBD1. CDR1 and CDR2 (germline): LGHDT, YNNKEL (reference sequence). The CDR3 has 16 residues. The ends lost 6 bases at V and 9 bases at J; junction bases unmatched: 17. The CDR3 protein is CASRSRGQPAPSEQFF. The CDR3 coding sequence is TGTGCCAGCAGGAGCCGGGGACAGCCGGCGCCGAGTGAGCAGTTCTTC.

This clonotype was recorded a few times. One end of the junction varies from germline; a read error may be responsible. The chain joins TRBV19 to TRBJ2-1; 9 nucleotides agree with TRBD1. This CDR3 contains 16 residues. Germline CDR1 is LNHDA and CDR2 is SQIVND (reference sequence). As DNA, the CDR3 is TGTGCCAGTAGTTTAGAACCGGGACAGGGATACAATGAGCAGTTCTTC. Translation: CASSLEPGQGYNEQFF.

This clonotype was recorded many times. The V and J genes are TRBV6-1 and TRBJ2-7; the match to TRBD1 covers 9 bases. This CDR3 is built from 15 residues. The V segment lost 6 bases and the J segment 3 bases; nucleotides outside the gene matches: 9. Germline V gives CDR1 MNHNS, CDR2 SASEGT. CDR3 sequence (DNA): TGTGCCAGCAGAACTACCGGGACAGGGATCTACGAGCAGTACTTC. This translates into CASRTTGTGIYEQYF.

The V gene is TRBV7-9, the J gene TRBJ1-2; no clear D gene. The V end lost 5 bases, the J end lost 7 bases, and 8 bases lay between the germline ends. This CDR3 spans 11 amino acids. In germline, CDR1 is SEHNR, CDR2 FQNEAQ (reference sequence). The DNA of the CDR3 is TGTGCCAGCAGCCCCGCGAGTGGCTACACCTTC. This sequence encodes CASSPASGYTF.

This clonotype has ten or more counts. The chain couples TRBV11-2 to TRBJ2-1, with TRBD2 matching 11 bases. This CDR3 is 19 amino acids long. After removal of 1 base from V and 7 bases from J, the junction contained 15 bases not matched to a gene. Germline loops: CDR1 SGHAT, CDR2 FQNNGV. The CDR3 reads CASSLGGASGGLLLNEQFF. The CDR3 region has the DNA TGTGCCAGCAGCTTAGGAGGGGCTAGCGGGGGGCTACTTCTAAATGAGCAGTTCTTC.

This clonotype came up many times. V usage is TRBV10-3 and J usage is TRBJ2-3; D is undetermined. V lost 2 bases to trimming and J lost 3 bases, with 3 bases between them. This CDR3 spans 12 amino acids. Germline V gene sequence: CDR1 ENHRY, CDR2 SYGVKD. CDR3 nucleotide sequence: TGTGCCATCAGTGAGCGTACAGATACGCAGTATTTT. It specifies CAISERTDTQYF.

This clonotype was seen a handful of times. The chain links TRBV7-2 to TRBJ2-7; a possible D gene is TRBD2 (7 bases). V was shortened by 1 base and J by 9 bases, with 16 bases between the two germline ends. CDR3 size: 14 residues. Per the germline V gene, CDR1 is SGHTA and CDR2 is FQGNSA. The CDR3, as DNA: TGTGCCAGCAGCTTAGGCGGGGGCCCCAAGGGGCAGTACTTC. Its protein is CASSLGGGPKGQYF. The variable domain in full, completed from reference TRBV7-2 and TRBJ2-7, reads GAGVSQSPSNKVTEKGKDVELRCDPISGHTALYWYRQSLGQGLEFLIYFQGNSAPDKSGLPSDRFSAERTGGSVSTLTIQRTQQEDSAVYLCASSLGGGPKGQYFGPGTRLTVT.

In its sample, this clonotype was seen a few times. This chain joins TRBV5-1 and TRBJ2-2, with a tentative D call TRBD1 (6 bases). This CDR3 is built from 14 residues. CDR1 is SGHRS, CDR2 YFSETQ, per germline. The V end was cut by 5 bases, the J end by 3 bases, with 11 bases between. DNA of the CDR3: TGCGCCAGCAGGAAGGCAGGGGACACCGGGGAGCTGTTTTTT. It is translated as CASRKAGDTGELFF.

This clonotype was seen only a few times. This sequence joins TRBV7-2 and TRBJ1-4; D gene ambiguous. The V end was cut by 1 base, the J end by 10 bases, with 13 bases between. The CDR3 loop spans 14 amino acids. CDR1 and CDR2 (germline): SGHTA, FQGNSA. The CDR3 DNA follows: TGTGCCAGCAGCTTAGAACAGCGCGGAGGAAAACTGTTTTTT. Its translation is CASSLEQRGGKLFF.

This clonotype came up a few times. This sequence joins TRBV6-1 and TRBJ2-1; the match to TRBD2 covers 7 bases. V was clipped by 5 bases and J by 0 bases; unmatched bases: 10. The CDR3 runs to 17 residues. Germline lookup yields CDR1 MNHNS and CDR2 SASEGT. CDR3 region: CASSPTGGGSSYNEQFF. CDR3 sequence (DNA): TGTGCCAGCAGTCCTACTGGGGGAGGGAGCTCCTACAATGAGCAGTTCTTC.

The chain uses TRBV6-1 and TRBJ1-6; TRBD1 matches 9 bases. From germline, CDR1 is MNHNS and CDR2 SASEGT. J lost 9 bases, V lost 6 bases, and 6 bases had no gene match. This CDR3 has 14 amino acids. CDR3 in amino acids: CASRGQGGGSPLHF. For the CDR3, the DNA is TGTGCCAGCAGGGGACAGGGTGGGGGTTCACCCCTCCACTTT.